The T cell receptor (beta chain) described here comes from a study of beta chain features in type 1 diabetes. The study, taken as a whole, reports: In all four CD4+ subsets, TCRB CDR3 length was significantly, moderately reduced in type 1 diabetes. Patients' naive, central memory and regulatory TCRB repertoires appeared more alike than those of healthy donors.

CDR1 is MDHEN and CDR2 is SYDVKM in the germline V gene. CDR3 length: 15 residues. Deletions cut 4 bases from V and 7 bases from J, with 17 bases between. Every isolated RNA sample was fully reverse transcribed, so sequencing captured expressed TCRB transcripts. Regulatory, naive and central memory T cell samples averaged approximately 3.9 million reads. Clones were sequenced by immunoSEQ multiplex PCR, and TCRdb holds only the in-frame ones, with some missing. The data hold 250,000 to 350,000 clones, with 15% observed a single time. As to this clone: The antigen remains undetermined.

This chain connects TRBV28 to TRBJ2-1; D is uncertain. What was sequenced was naive CD4+ T cells from blood. The receptor was isolated from a man between 18 and 29 years old with type 1 diabetes. CDR3 protein: CASSSPGTSTNEQFF. As DNA, the CDR3 is TGTGCCAGCAGTTCCCCAGGAACCTCAACGAATGAGCAGTTCTTC.